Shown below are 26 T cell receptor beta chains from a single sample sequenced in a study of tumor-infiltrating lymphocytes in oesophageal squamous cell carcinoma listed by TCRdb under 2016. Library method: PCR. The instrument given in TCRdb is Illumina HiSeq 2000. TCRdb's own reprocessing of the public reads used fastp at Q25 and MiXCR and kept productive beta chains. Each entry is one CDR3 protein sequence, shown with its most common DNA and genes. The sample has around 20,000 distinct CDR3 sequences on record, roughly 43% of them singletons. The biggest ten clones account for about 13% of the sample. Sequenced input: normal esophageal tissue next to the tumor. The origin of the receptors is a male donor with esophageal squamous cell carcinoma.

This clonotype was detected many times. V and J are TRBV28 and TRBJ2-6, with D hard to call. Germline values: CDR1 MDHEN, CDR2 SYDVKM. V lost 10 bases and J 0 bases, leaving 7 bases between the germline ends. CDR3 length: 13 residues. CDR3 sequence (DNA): TGTGCCACAACCCCCTCTGGGGCCAACGTCCTGACTTTC. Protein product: CATTPSGANVLTF.

CDR3 coding DNA: TGTGCCAGCAGTTACTCGGTGGGGGGATTCGTCTATGGCTACACCTTC. As protein: CASSYSVGGFVYGYTF. The rearrangement uses TRBV6-5 and TRBJ1-2; D is possibly TRBD1 (5 bases). The CDR3 is made up of 16 amino acids. V lost 0 bases, J lost 4 bases, and 15 bases lay in between. Germline loops: CDR1 MNHEY, CDR2 SVGAGI.

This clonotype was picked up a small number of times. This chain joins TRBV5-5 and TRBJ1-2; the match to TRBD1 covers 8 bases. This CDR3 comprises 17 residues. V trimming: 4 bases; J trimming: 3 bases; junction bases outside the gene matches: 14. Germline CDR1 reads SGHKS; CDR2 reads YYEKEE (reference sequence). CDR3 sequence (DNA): TGTGCCAGCAGCCCGGACAGGGCGAAGGGAGGGTACTATGGCTACACCTTC. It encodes CASSPDRAKGGYYGYTF. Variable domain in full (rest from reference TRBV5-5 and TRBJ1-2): DAGVTQSPTHLIKTRGQQVTLRCSPISGHKSVSWYQQVLGQGPQFIFQYYEKEERGRGNFPDRFSARQFPNYSSELNVNALLLGDSALYLCASSPDRAKGGYYGYTFGSGTRLTVV.

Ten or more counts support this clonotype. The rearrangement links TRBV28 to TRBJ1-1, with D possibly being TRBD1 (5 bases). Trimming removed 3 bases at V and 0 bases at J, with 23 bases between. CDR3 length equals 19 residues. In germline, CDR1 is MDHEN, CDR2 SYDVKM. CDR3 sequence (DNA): TGTGCCAGCAGTTTCCCCTTTGGGGGGTCAACCATAATGAACACTGAAGCTTTCTTT. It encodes CASSFPFGGSTIMNTEAFF.

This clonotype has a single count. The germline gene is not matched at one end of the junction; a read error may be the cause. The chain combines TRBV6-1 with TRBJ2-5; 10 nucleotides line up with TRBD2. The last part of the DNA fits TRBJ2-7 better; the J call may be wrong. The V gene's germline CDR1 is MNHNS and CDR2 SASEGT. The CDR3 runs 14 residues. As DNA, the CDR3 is TGTACCAGCAGTTTTACTAGCGGGACCTACGAGCAGTACTTC. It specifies CTSSFTSGTYEQYF.

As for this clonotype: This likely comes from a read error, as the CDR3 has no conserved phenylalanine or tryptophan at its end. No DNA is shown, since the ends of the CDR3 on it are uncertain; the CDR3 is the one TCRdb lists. The CDR3 here is CASSPDSTGYEQYFGA. This chain links TRBV7-2 with TRBJ2-5; TRBD1 is taken as the D call from the table, unchecked against the DNA. Germline V gives CDR1 SGHTA, CDR2 FQGNSA. The CDR3 spans 16 amino acids, including both terminal residues.

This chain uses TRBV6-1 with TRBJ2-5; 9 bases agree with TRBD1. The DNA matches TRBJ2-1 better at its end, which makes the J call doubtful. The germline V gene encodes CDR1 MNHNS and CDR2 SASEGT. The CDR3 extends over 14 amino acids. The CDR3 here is CASVPGTGLNEQFF. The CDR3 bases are TGTGCCAGCGTTCCCGGGACAGGGCTGAATGAGCAGTTCTTC.

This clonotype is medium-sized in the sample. In DNA, the CDR3 is TGTGCCAGCAGTTGGGGGACTAGCGGTGAGCAGTTCTTC. Protein sequence: CASSWGTSGEQFF. This rearrangement joins TRBV28 to TRBJ2-1, with TRBD2 matching over 11 bases. The CDR3 has 13 amino acids. Germline V gene lookup returns CDR1 MDHEN and CDR2 SYDVKM. V was clipped by 4 bases and J by 9 bases; unmatched bases: 2.

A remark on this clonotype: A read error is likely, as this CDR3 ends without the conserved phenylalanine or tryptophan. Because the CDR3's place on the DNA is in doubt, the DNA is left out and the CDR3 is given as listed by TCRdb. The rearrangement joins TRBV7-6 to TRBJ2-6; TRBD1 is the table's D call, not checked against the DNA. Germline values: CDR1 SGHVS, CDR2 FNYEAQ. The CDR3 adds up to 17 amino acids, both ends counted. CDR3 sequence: CASSLGPGSSYEQYFGA.

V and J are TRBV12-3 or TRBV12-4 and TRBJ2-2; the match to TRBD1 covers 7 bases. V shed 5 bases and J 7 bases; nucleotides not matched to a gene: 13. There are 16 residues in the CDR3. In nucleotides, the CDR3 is TGTGCCAGCAGTCTCAATGCAGGGACAGAGGACGGGGAGCTGTTTTTT. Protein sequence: CASSLNAGTEDGELFF.

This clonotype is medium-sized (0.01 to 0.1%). CDR3 DNA: TGTGCCAGCAGTCAGCTGGCCAAAAACATTCAGTACTTC. It codes for CASSQLAKNIQYF. The chain combines TRBV27 with TRBJ2-4; no firm D call. Germline V gene sequence: CDR1 MNHEY, CDR2 SMNVEV (reference sequence). The V gene lost 5 bases and the J gene lost 1 base, with 6 bases spanning the gap. The CDR3 has 13 residues.

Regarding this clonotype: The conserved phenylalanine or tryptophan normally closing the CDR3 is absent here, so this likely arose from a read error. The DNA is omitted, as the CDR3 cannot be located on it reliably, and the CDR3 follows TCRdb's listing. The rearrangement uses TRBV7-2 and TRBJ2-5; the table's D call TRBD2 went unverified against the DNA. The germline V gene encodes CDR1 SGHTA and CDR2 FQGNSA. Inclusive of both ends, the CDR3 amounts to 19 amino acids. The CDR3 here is CASSPTRGAVGDSPLHFGN.

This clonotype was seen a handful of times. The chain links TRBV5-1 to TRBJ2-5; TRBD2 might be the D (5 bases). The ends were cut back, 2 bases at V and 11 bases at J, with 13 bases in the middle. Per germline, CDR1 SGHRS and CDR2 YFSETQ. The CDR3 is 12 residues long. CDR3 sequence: CASSFGNPEQYF. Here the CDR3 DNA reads TGCGCCAGCAGCTTCGGGAATCCAGAGCAGTACTTC.

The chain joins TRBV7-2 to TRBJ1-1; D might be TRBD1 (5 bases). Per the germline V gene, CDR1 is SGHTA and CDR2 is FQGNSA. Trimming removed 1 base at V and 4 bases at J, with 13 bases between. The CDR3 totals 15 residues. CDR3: CASSLVLGESTEAFF. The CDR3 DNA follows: TGTGCCAGCAGCTTAGTGCTGGGGGAGAGCACTGAAGCTTTCTTT. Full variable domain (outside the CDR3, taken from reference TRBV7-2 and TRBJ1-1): GAGVSQSPSNKVTEKGKDVELRCDPISGHTALYWYRQSLGQGLEFLIYFQGNSAPDKSGLPSDRFSAERTGGSVSTLTIQRTQQEDSAVYLCASSLVLGESTEAFFGQGTRLTVV.

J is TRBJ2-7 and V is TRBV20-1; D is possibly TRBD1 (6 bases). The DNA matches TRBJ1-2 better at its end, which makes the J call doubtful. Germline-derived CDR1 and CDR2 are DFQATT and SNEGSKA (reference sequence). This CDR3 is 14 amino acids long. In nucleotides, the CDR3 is TGCAGTGCTAGAGAGACAGGCCTCAACTATGGCTACACCTTC. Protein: CSARETGLNYGYTF.

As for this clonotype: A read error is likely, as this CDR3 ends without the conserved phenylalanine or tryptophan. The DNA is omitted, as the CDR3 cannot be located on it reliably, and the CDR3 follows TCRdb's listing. This chain's CDR3 is CASSFRREGPTMSSSSGQ. The V call is TRBV11-3, the J call TRBJ1-1. CDR1 is SGHNT, CDR2 YENEEA, per germline. The CDR3 region is 18 residues in length, termini included.

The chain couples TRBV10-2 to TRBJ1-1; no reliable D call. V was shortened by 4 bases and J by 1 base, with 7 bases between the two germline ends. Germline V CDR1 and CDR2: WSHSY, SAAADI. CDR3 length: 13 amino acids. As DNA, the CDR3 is TGCGCCAGCAGTGTACAAGGGAACACTGAAGCTTTCTTT. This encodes CASSVQGNTEAFF.

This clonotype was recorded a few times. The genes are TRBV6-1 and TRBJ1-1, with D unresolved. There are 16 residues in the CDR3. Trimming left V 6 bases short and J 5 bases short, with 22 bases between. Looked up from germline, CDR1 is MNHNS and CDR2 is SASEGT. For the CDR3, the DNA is TGTGCCAGCAGATTAAGTGGCCGGGAGATGGGGACTGAAGCTTTCTTT. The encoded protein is CASRLSGREMGTEAFF.

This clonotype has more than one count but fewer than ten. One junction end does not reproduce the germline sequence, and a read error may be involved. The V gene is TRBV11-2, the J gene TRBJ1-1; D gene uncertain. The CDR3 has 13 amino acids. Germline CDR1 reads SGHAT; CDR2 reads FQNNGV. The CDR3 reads CASCRRSNTEAFF. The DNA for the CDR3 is TGCGCCAGCTGTCGACGGAGTAACACTGAAGCTTTCTTT.

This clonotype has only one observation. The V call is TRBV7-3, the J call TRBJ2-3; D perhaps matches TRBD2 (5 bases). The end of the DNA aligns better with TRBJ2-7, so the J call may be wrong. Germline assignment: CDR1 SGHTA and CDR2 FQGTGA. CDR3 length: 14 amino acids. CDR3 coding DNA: TGTGCCAGCAGCTTAACGTACGGGGTAAGGGAGCAGTACTTC. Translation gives CASSLTYGVREQYF.

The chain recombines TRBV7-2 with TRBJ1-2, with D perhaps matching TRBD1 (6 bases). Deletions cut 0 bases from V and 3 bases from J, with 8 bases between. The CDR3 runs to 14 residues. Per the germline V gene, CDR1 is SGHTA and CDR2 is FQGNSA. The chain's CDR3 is CASSLAGGDYGYTF. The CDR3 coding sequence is TGTGCCAGCAGCTTAGCGGGGGGCGACTATGGCTACACCTTC.

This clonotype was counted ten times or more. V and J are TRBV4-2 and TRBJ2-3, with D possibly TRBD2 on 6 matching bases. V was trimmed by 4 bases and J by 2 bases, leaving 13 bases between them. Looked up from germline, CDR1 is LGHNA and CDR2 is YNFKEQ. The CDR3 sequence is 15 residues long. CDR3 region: CASSRERAYTDTQYF. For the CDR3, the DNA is TGTGCCAGCAGCCGAGAGCGGGCGTACACAGATACGCAGTATTTT.

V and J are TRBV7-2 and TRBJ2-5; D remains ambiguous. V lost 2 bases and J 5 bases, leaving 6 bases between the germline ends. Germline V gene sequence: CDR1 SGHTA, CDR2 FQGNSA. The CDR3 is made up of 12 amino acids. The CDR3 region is CASSLMLETQYF. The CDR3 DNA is TGTGCCAGCAGCTTAATGTTGGAGACCCAGTACTTC.

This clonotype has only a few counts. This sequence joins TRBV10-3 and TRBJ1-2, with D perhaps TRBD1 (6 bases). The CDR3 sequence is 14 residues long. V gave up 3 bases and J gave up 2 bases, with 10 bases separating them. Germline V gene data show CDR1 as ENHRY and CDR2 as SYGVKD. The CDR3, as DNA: TGTGCCATCAGTGATTGGGGGCGGAACTATGGCTACACCTTC. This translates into CAISDWGRNYGYTF.

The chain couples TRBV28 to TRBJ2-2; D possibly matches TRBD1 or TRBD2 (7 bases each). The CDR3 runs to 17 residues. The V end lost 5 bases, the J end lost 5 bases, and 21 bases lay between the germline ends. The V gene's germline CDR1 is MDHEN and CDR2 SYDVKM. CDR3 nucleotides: TGTGCCAGCAGTCCTACTTGGGGAGGGGGCGCGACCGGGGAGCTGTTTTTT. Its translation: CASSPTWGGGATGELFF.

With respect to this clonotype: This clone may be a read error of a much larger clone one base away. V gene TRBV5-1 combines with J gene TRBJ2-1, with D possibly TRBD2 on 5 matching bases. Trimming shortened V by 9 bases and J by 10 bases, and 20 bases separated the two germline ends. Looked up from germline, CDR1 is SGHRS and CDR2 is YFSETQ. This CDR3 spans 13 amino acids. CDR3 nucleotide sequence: TGCGCCACCAGTTACGGGGTCGGGGAGGAGCAGTTCTTC. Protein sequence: CATSYGVGEEQFF.